One and the same sample provided the 14 T cell receptor beta chains below, sequenced in a study of a mutant IDH1 vaccine in newly diagnosed glioma. No antigens are known for them. Time point given: week 47, end of study. Topical imiquimod was applied with each vaccine dose, which held 300 ug of mutant IDH1 20-mer peptide. Profiling relied on immunoSEQ multiplex PCR, and the TCRdb table lists in-frame clones only, not all of them. The sample consists of about 94,000 clones, just under 90% of them appearing once. The sample in question was PBMCs, obtained from a glioma patient whose treatment included an IDH1 peptide vaccine. The receptors here all came from a woman aged 50 to 65 with glioma.

The V and J genes are TRBV5-1 and TRBJ2-6; no clear D gene. Germline V gene data show CDR1 as SGHRS and CDR2 as YFSETQ. CDR3 length equals 17 residues. V was pared by 1 base and J by 0 bases, with 11 bases between. In DNA, the CDR3 is TGCGCCAGCAGCTTGATGGGTGGCCACTCTGGGGCCAACGTCCTGACTTTC. This sequence encodes CASSLMGGHSGANVLTF.

V is TRBV23-1 and J is TRBJ1-5, with D unclear. TRBV23-1 is designated an ORF whose function remains uncertain. This CDR3 region has 11 residues. The V end was cut by 8 bases, the J end by 6 bases, with 8 bases between. The CDR3 here is CASSFTQPQHF. Written as DNA, the CDR3 is TGCGCCAGCTCTTTTACTCAGCCCCAGCATTTT.

The chain combines TRBV11-3 with TRBJ2-6, with TRBD2 as a possible D gene (5 bases). The germline V gene encodes CDR1 SGHNT and CDR2 YENEEA. The CDR3 runs 14 residues. With 4 bases removed from V and 4 bases from J, the gap between germline ends came to 8 bases. CDR3 DNA: TGTGCCAGCAGCTCGGGGTTAGGGGCCAACGTCCTGACTTTC. Amino acid sequence: CASSSGLGANVLTF.

This clone was seen only once. The chain couples TRBV5-4 to TRBJ2-3; D is possibly TRBD1 (5 bases). The CDR3 runs 15 residues. The germline V gene encodes CDR1 SGHNT and CDR2 YYREEE (reference sequence). V gave up 1 base and J gave up 5 bases, with 14 bases separating them. CDR3 protein: CASSLSVGAEDTQYF. The CDR3, as DNA: TGTGCCAGCAGCTTGTCGGTTGGGGCAGAAGATACGCAGTATTTT.

This clone has just one count. The rearrangement joins TRBV7-9 to TRBJ1-2; D is unresolved. Germline values: CDR1 SEHNR, CDR2 FQNEAQ (reference sequence). The CDR3 totals 13 residues. Trimming shortened V by 5 bases and J by 0 bases, and 7 bases separated the two germline ends. The CDR3 nucleotides are TGTGCCAGCAGCCCGGGTACTAACTATGGCTACACCTTC. Translated, it gives CASSPGTNYGYTF.

The V gene is TRBV9, the J gene TRBJ1-3; TRBD1 might be the D (5 bases). This CDR3 spans 16 amino acids. Germline CDR1 SGDLS, CDR2 YYNGEE. Trimming cost V 4 bases and J 2 bases, with 16 bases left between them. The CDR3 region is CASSNRQQGTGNTIYF. CDR3 DNA sequence: TGTGCCAGCAGCAACCGACAGCAAGGGACTGGAAACACCATATATTTT.

The genes are TRBV5-6 and TRBJ2-5; 7 bases line up with TRBD1. The J call may be mistaken, given a closer DNA end match to TRBJ2-7. The CDR3 has 15 amino acids. Per germline, CDR1 SGHDT and CDR2 YYEEEE. The CDR3 reads CASSEGQTNSYEQYF. The CDR3 coding sequence is TGTGCCAGCAGCGAGGGACAGACGAACTCCTACGAGCAGTACTTC.

The chain couples TRBV9 to TRBJ2-2, with D maybe TRBD1 (5 bases). Germline CDR1 reads SGDLS; CDR2 reads YYNGEE. The CDR3 extends over 17 amino acids. The V end lost 4 bases, the J end lost 2 bases, and 18 bases lay between the germline ends. The CDR3 sequence is CASSTRPRGGNTGELFF. In DNA form, the CDR3 reads TGTGCCAGCAGCACCCGACCAAGGGGCGGTAACACCGGGGAGCTGTTTTTT.

V gene TRBV5-1 combines with J gene TRBJ2-7; 7 bases line up with TRBD2. The CDR3 extends over 13 amino acids. Germline V CDR1 and CDR2: SGHRS, YFSETQ. The V gene end was trimmed by 6 bases and the J gene end by 2 bases; junction bases not matched to a gene: 5. The DNA of the CDR3 is TGCGCCAGCATGGAAGCGGGGACCTACGAGCAGTACTTC. Translation gives CASMEAGTYEQYF.

The genes are TRBV11-2 and TRBJ2-3, with no clear D. Per germline, CDR1 SGHAT and CDR2 FQNNGV. There are 16 residues in the CDR3. The V end was cut by 4 bases, the J end by 0 bases, with 14 bases between. In DNA form, the CDR3 reads TGTGCCAGCAGCTCCACTCGAAGTACTAGCACAGATACGCAGTATTTT. It encodes CASSSTRSTSTDTQYF.

The chain links TRBV19 to TRBJ1-5, with D uncertain. Germline V gene lookup returns CDR1 LNHDA and CDR2 SQIVND (reference sequence). Trimming removed 8 bases from V and 0 bases from J, with 8 bases in between. The CDR3 spans 13 residues. In DNA form, the CDR3 reads TGTGCCAGTGGAATGGATAGCAATCAGCCCCAGCATTTT. It translates to CASGMDSNQPQHF.

The CDR3 region has the DNA TGTGCCTGGAGTGTAAGGCTAGCTGCAGATACGCAGTATTTT. Translating it yields CAWSVRLAADTQYF. The gene calls are TRBV30 and TRBJ2-3; TRBD2 might be the D (5 bases). V gave up 0 bases and J gave up 4 bases, with 11 bases separating them. Per germline, CDR1 GTSNPN and CDR2 SVGIG (reference sequence). The CDR3 covers 14 residues.

The chain couples TRBV9 to TRBJ1-5, with a tentative D call TRBD1 (5 bases). The CDR3 consists of 15 residues. Per germline, CDR1 SGDLS and CDR2 YYNGEE. V lost 4 bases and J lost 0, with 11 bases in between. CDR3 coding DNA: TGTGCCAGCAGCCCTGGGGCCTATAGCAATCAGCCCCAGCATTTT. This gives the protein CASSPGAYSNQPQHF. Complete variable domain (other parts from reference TRBV9 and TRBJ1-5): DSGVTQTPKHLITATGQRVTLRCSPRSGDLSVYWYQQSLDQGLQFLIQYYNGEERAKGNILERFSAQQFPDLHSELNLSSLELGDSALYFCASSPGAYSNQPQHFGDGTRLSIL.

The CDR3 loop reads CASRRRGGDAGELFF. The CDR3 bases are TGTGCCAGCAGGCGCAGGGGGGGCGATGCCGGGGAGCTGTTTTTT. The chain links TRBV6-1 to TRBJ2-2, with D possibly being TRBD1 or TRBD2 (7 bases each). This CDR3 comprises 15 residues. Trimming took 6 bases from V and 6 from J, leaving 17 bases between them. From germline, CDR1 is MNHNS and CDR2 SASEGT.